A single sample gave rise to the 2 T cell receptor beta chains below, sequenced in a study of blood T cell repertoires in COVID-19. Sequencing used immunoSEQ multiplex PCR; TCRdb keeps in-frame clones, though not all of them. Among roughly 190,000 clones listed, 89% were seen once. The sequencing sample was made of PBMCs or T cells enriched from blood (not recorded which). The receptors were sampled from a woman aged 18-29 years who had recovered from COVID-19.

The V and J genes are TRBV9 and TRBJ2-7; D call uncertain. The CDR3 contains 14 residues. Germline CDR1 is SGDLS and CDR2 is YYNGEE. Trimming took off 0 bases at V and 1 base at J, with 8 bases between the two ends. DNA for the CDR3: TGTGCCAGCAGCGTAGGTCAGGCGTCCTACGAGCAGTACTTC. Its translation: CASSVGQASYEQYF.

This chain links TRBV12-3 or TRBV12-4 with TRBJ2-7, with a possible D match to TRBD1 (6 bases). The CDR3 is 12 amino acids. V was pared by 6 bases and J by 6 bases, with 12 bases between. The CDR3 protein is CASSSGAGEQYF. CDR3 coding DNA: TGTGCCAGCAGCTCAGGGGCGGGCGAGCAGTACTTC.